This record looks at one TCR beta chain sequence and its context. Its matching antigen is unknown. This record comes from a study of graft-versus-host responses after intestinal transplantation. Whole-study context: Each recipient received anti-thymocyte globulin induction, then tacrolimus and steroids for approximately 3 years. Study-level points and caveats: In recipient marrow, GvH clones were found, and some appeared first in ileum or blood. Within the allografts of patients who had graft-donor T cell macrochimerism, graft-versus-host to host-versus-graft clonal ratios were high. GvH clone levels peaked in circulation, and this peak was associated with early post-transplant HvG declines.

V dropped 3 bases and J dropped 5 bases, with 4 bases sitting between them. CDR1 and CDR2 (germline): SGHDT, YYEEEE. The CDR3 extends over 11 amino acids. Data came from immunoSEQ multiplex PCR; TCRdb stores just in-frame clones and leaves some out. The table includes some 25,000 clones, about 93% detected once. V gene TRBV5-6 combines with J gene TRBJ2-3; D ambiguous. Sequences were derived from PBMCs, sampled 30 days after intestinal transplant. The receptor's source is a human patient who received an intestinal transplant, so some T cells may come from the graft donor. CDR3 protein: CASSYGDTQYF. In DNA form, the CDR3 reads TGTGCCAGCAGCTATGGAGATACGCAGTATTTT.